The 25 T cell receptor beta chains below all came from one sample that was sequenced in a study of T cell repertoires in aging, cancer and after chemotherapy. A mixed TRB-A/B primer pool amplified rearranged TRB by multiplex touch-down PCR. A single record per CDR3 protein comes from TCRdb applying MiXCR to the multiplex PCR reads. The sample contains about 2,400 distinct CDR3 sequences, 50% to 65% of which appear only once. TCR beta rearrangements were amplified from peripheral blood genomic DNA. The sequenced sample consisted of blood. These receptors were obtained from a human donor with a blood cancer.

This clonotype was seen only a few times. The rearrangement links TRBV6-5 to TRBJ2-3; tentative D call: TRBD1 (6 bases). The ends were cut back, 5 bases at V and 1 base at J, with 16 bases in the middle. The CDR3 contains 16 residues. Germline CDR1 reads MNHEY; CDR2 reads SVGAGI. Here the CDR3 DNA reads TGTGCCAGCAGTGTTGAGCAGGGGCTTGGCACAGATACGCAGTATTTT. Translated: CASSVEQGLGTDTQYF.

This sequence joins TRBV15 and TRBJ1-1; TRBD1 matches 8 bases. The junction had 5 bases not matched to a gene; V was cut back by 2 bases and J by 3 bases. The CDR3 is made up of 15 amino acids. In germline, CDR1 is LNHNV, CDR2 YYDKDF (reference sequence). In nucleotides, the CDR3 is TGTGCCACCAGCAGAAGGACAGGGCTGCACACTGAAGCTTTCTTT. Amino acid sequence: CATSRRTGLHTEAFF.

This clonotype was seen more than once but under ten times. The chain couples TRBV6-2 or TRBV6-3 to TRBJ2-1; TRBD2 is a possible D gene (5 bases). The CDR3 has 14 amino acids. Germline CDR1 MNHEY, CDR2 SVGEGT. Trimming took 2 bases from V and 5 from J, leaving 10 bases between them. CDR3 coding DNA: TGTGCCAGCAGTTACGCGGGTCCGCACAATGAGCAGTTCTTC. The encoded protein is CASSYAGPHNEQFF.

The J gene is TRBJ2-5, the V gene TRBV10-3; D gene ambiguous. The end of the DNA is better explained by TRBJ2-7, so the J call may be wrong. Per germline, CDR1 ENHRY and CDR2 SYGVKD. The CDR3 is 12 residues long. This chain's CDR3 is CAISRSSYEQYF. The CDR3, as DNA: TGTGCCATCAGTCGGAGTTCCTACGAGCAGTACTTC.

This clonotype was picked up a small number of times. The rearrangement links TRBV30 to TRBJ2-3; TRBD2 matches at 13 bases. The V and J ends lost 3 bases and 4 bases, in that order; junction bases with no gene match: 4. Germline lookup yields CDR1 GTSNPN and CDR2 SVGIG (reference sequence). The CDR3 is 15 amino acids. The CDR3 reads CAWSKGLAGPDTQYF. CDR3 coding DNA: TGTGCCTGGAGCAAGGGACTAGCGGGGCCAGATACGCAGTATTTT.

The V and J genes are TRBV5-6 and TRBJ2-5, with 12 positions matching TRBD2. The germline CDR1 and CDR2 sequences are SGHDT and YYEEEE. CDR3 length equals 14 residues. The V gene end was trimmed by 9 bases and the J gene end by 3 bases; junction bases not matched to a gene: 6. In DNA form, the CDR3 reads TGTGCCACCAAACCTAGCGGGGGGGAAGAGACCCAGTACTTC. It encodes CATKPSGGEETQYF.

The rearrangement uses TRBV13 and TRBJ1-3; D not resolved. Germline V gene data show CDR1 as PRHDT and CDR2 as FYEKMQ (reference sequence). Trimming removed 7 bases from V and 4 bases from J, with 14 bases in between. The length of the CDR3 is 14 residues. The chain's CDR3 is CASTPPIPGNTIYF. CDR3 nucleotides: TGTGCCAGCACCCCCCCAATCCCCGGAAACACCATATATTTT.

The chain uses TRBV15 and TRBJ2-7; D is possibly TRBD1 (5 bases). Germline CDR1 LNHNV, CDR2 YYDKDF (reference sequence). CDR3 size: 15 residues. V lost 5 bases and J lost 7, with 21 bases in between. CDR3: CATSPRLGVRNEQYF. In DNA form, the CDR3 reads TGTGCCACCAGCCCCCGATTAGGGGTGAGGAATGAGCAGTACTTC.

The rearrangement links TRBV6-1 to TRBJ1-6; a possible D gene is TRBD1 (6 bases). Per germline, CDR1 MNHNS and CDR2 SASEGT. This CDR3 comprises 15 residues. V gave up 1 base and J gave up 8 bases, with 12 bases separating them. This chain's CDR3 is CASSEEGGRDSPLHF. In DNA form, the CDR3 reads TGTGCCAGCAGTGAAGAGGGGGGGAGGGATTCACCCCTCCACTTT.

V gene TRBV6-5 combines with J gene TRBJ2-7, with a possible D match to TRBD1 (6 bases). Germline loops: CDR1 MNHEY, CDR2 SVGAGI. CDR3 size: 12 residues. V shed 8 bases and J shed 8 bases, with 16 bases lying between them. The CDR3: CASREGDNKQYF. Here the CDR3 DNA reads TGTGCCAGCCGCGAAGGGGACAATAAGCAGTACTTC.

The chain joins TRBV6-1 to TRBJ2-5, with unresolved D. The CDR3 totals 16 residues. Germline CDR1 and CDR2: MNHNS and SASEGT. Deletions cut 6 bases from V and 4 bases from J, with 21 bases between. For the CDR3, the DNA is TGTGCCAGCAGCCATATGTCGACGCCCGTAGGAGAGACCCAGTACTTC. It translates to CASSHMSTPVGETQYF.

V is TRBV19 and J is TRBJ2-2; D may correspond to TRBD1 or TRBD2 (5 bases each). V shed 9 bases and J shed 5 bases, with 13 bases lying between them. The CDR3 runs 13 residues. Germline CDR1 and CDR2: LNHDA and SQIVND (reference sequence). In DNA, the CDR3 is TGTGCCAGCGGCCGGGGCAAGACCGGGGAGCTGTTTTTT. Encoded protein: CASGRGKTGELFF.

This clonotype was counted a single time. The chain has TRBV6-9 and TRBJ1-2; 9 positions agree with TRBD1. Trimming took 5 bases from V and 10 from J; bases not matched to a gene: 14. The CDR3 sequence is 15 residues long. Per the germline V gene, CDR1 is MNHGY and CDR2 is SVAAGI. CDR3 protein: CASSGTGKGIRDYTF. As DNA, the CDR3 is TGTGCCAGCAGTGGGACAGGGAAAGGAATACGCGACTACACCTTC.

This rearrangement joins TRBV7-9 to TRBJ2-5, with D possibly being TRBD1 or TRBD2 (6 bases each). Germline loops: CDR1 SEHNR, CDR2 FQNEAQ (reference sequence). The CDR3 sequence is 14 residues long. V dropped 10 bases and J dropped 4 bases, with 19 bases sitting between them. The CDR3 here is CATSSGRGPETQYF. Here the CDR3 DNA reads TGTGCCACCTCTTCGGGTCGGGGGCCAGAGACCCAGTACTTC.

The rearrangement joins TRBV12-3 or TRBV12-4 to TRBJ1-2, with D perhaps TRBD1 (5 bases). The CDR3 covers 15 residues. The V end lost 4 bases, the J end lost 5 bases, and 17 bases lay between the germline ends. The CDR3 DNA reads TGTGCCAGCAGTTCACCGGGACGGCAGGCGTATGGCTACACCTTC. This encodes CASSSPGRQAYGYTF.

This chain connects TRBV7-6 to TRBJ1-1; TRBD1 aligns across 9 bases. The CDR3 has 15 residues. The trim removed 4 bases at V and 4 bases at J, leaving 7 bases unmatched. Germline assignment: CDR1 SGHVS and CDR2 FNYEAQ. The CDR3 reads CASSWRTGAGTEAFF. The CDR3 DNA reads TGTGCCAGCAGCTGGAGGACAGGGGCAGGCACTGAAGCTTTCTTT.

This rearrangement joins TRBV6-5 to TRBJ2-3; 10 nucleotides agree with TRBD2. Germline loops: CDR1 MNHEY, CDR2 SVGAGI. This CDR3 comprises 17 residues. The V gene end was trimmed by 6 bases and the J gene end by 2 bases; junction bases not matched to a gene: 11. CDR3 region: CASSQRTSGGTTDTQYF. CDR3 DNA sequence: TGTGCCAGCAGCCAACGGACTAGCGGAGGAACCACAGATACGCAGTATTTT.

The chain couples TRBV5-4 to TRBJ2-1; perhaps TRBD1 as D (6 bases). The CDR3 runs 15 residues. Trimming removed 2 bases from V and 6 bases from J, with 15 bases in between. CDR1 is SGHNT, CDR2 YYREEE, per germline (reference sequence). CDR3 nucleotides: TGTGCCAGCAGCTTCACAGGGAGTTCGTCCAATGAGCAGTTCTTC. Translation gives CASSFTGSSSNEQFF.

In this sample, this clonotype is large. The chain links TRBV29-1 to TRBJ2-7; possible D gene TRBD1, 5 bases. This CDR3 region has 13 residues. The V and J ends lost 5 bases and 1 base respectively, with 12 bases between them. CDR1 is SQVTM, CDR2 ANQGSEA, per germline. CDR3 nucleotide sequence: TGCAGCGTTTACTCCCAGGGTTCCTACGAGCAGTACTTC. Translated, it gives CSVYSQGSYEQYF.

The J gene is TRBJ1-2, the V gene TRBV6-5; D is uncertain. CDR1 and CDR2 (germline): MNHEY, SVGAGI. This CDR3 has 14 amino acids. V was pared by 0 bases and J by 10 bases, with 15 bases between. CDR3 residues: CASSYSGNSDNYTF. CDR3 nucleotide sequence: TGTGCCAGCAGTTACTCGGGGAATTCGGATAACTACACCTTC.

The chain joins TRBV20-1 to TRBJ1-2; D is unresolved. Germline V gene sequence: CDR1 DFQATT, CDR2 SNEGSKA (reference sequence). V was cut by 3 bases and J by 4 bases, with 15 bases left in between. The CDR3 length is 14 residues. The DNA of the CDR3 is TGCAGTGCTAGCCCCTGGACGGGAAGCTATGGCTACACCTTC. It specifies CSASPWTGSYGYTF.

This clonotype is large. V and J are TRBV6-5 and TRBJ1-2, with 7 bases that match TRBD1. CDR3 length: 15 residues. Germline V lookup: CDR1 MNHEY, CDR2 SVGAGI. Trimming removed 4 bases from V and 0 bases from J; junction bases left unmatched: 5. This CDR3 reads CASSSPGGANYGYTF. The CDR3 DNA sequence: TGTGCCAGCAGTTCCCCAGGGGGGGCTAACTATGGCTACACCTTC.

The chain uses TRBV6-1 and TRBJ1-5; D not resolved. CDR1 MNHNS and CDR2 SASEGT come from the germline V gene. Trimming removed 6 bases from V and 5 bases from J, with 5 bases in between. CDR3 length: 11 amino acids. The CDR3 DNA is TGTGCCAGCAGCCTATATCAGCCCCAGCATTTT. Translation gives CASSLYQPQHF.

Only a few counts were recorded for this clonotype. V usage is TRBV6-5 and J usage is TRBJ2-3, with 8 bases fitting TRBD2. The germline CDR1 and CDR2 sequences are MNHEY and SVGAGI. The V gene end was trimmed by 5 bases and the J gene end by 4 bases; junction bases not matched to a gene: 11. The CDR3 has 16 amino acids. For the CDR3, the DNA is TGTGCCAGCAGTGAATTCGAGGCGGGGGGCCCAGATACGCAGTATTTT. Its translation is CASSEFEAGGPDTQYF.

The gene calls are TRBV30 and TRBJ1-6, with D tentatively TRBD1 (5 bases). The germline V and J ends were trimmed by 0 bases and 7 bases, with 16 bases remaining between them. Germline V lookup: CDR1 GTSNPN, CDR2 SVGIG (reference sequence). This CDR3 has 16 amino acids. CDR3 sequence reads: CAWSVDFLDTNSPLHF. CDR3 sequence (DNA): TGTGCCTGGAGTGTAGATTTTTTGGACACCAATTCACCCCTCCACTTT. Combining the CDR3 with reference TRBV30 and TRBJ1-6 gives the whole variable domain SQTIHQWPATLVQPVGSPLSLECTVEGTSNPNLYWYRQAAGRGLQLLFYSVGIGQISSEVPQNLSASRPQDRQFILSSKKLLLSDSGFYLCAWSVDFLDTNSPLHFGNGTRLTVT.